These 17 T cell receptor beta chains originate from one sample sequenced in a study of cytomegalovirus exposure and HLA in healthy donors. In the PCR, 60 Vbeta and 13 Jbeta primers were used. This table comes from immunoSEQ multiplex PCR, and its TCRdb copy is limited to in-frame clones, with some not included. The sample contains around 150,000 clones, approximately 80% of which appear only once. Sequencing input: PBMCs. These receptors came from a woman between 45 and 65 years old in good health and CMV-seronegative.

Turning to this clone: The junction departs from germline at one end; a sequencing error may be responsible. The chain employs TRBV11-2 and TRBJ2-2; the match to TRBD2 covers 7 bases. The germline V gene encodes CDR1 SGHAT and CDR2 FQNNGV. The CDR3 covers 16 residues. CDR3 sequence (DNA): TGTGCCAGCAGCTTAGGGGCCCGCCAGTTGGGCGGGGGGCTGTTTTTT. Protein: CASSLGARQLGGGLFF.

Note on this clone: The same CDR3 can be traced to other DNA sequences in this sample. The genes are TRBV18 and TRBJ2-1; D might be TRBD1 (6 bases). In germline, CDR1 is KGHSH, CDR2 LQKENI. Trimming removed 8 bases from V and 7 bases from J, with 18 bases in between. The length of the CDR3 is 14 residues. CDR3: CASLTTTGSNEQFF. CDR3 sequence (DNA): TGTGCCAGCCTCACCACAACAGGGTCGAATGAGCAGTTCTTC.

V is TRBV11-2 and J is TRBJ2-7, with TRBD2 matching 8 bases. The CDR3 totals 18 residues. Germline CDR1 reads SGHAT; CDR2 reads FQNNGV. J lost 3 bases, V lost 0 bases, and 13 bases had no gene match. The CDR3 spells CASSLEISTAGGFYEQYF. CDR3 DNA sequence: TGTGCCAGCAGCTTAGAAATATCGACGGCGGGGGGATTCTACGAGCAGTACTTC.

V gene TRBV9 combines with J gene TRBJ1-2; 8 bases are shared with TRBD1. The germline gives CDR1 SGDLS, CDR2 YYNGEE. The CDR3 extends over 13 amino acids. The V segment lost 6 bases and the J segment 4 bases; nucleotides outside the gene matches: 5. Here the CDR3 DNA reads TGTGCCAGCAATCCAGGGGGCACCTATGGCTACACCTTC. This translates into CASNPGGTYGYTF.

The chain has TRBV10-3 and TRBJ2-5; a possible D gene is TRBD1 (7 bases). This CDR3 has 13 residues. The V end lost 7 bases, the J end lost 3 bases, and 12 bases lay between the germline ends. Per germline, CDR1 ENHRY and CDR2 SYGVKD. CDR3 in amino acids: CAINQGEEETQYF. The CDR3 region has the DNA TGTGCCATCAATCAGGGGGAGGAAGAGACCCAGTACTTC.

CDR3 nucleotides: TGTGCCAGCAGTTCCCAACAGGGTAGCTATGGCTACACCTTC. It is translated as CASSSQQGSYGYTF. V gene TRBV27 combines with J gene TRBJ1-2; tentative D call: TRBD1 (6 bases). V was cut by 4 bases and J by 4 bases, with 13 bases left in between. The germline CDR1 and CDR2 sequences are MNHEY and SMNVEV (reference sequence). The CDR3 is made up of 14 amino acids.

V gene TRBV2 combines with J gene TRBJ2-4; a weak D match, TRBD2 (6 bases). Germline V lookup: CDR1 SNHLY, CDR2 FYNNEI. Trimming removed 6 bases at V and 7 bases at J, with 13 bases between. The CDR3 runs to 13 residues. CDR3 in DNA: TGTGCCAGCAGCCGGGACTTTCGGAACATTCAGTACTTC. It encodes CASSRDFRNIQYF.

This chain connects TRBV7-9 to TRBJ1-4; D is uncertain. The CDR3 spans 13 residues. Germline-derived CDR1 and CDR2 are SEHNR and FQNEAQ (reference sequence). The V end lost 1 base, the J end lost 12 bases, and 12 bases lay between the germline ends. Written as DNA, the CDR3 is TGTGCCAGCAGCTTAGTTCGGGAGTCGGAACTGTTTTTT. Its protein product is CASSLVRESELFF.

This sequence joins TRBV7-2 and TRBJ2-1, with 7 bases lining up with TRBD1. The CDR3 contains 11 residues. In germline, CDR1 is SGHTA, CDR2 FQGNSA. The V and J ends lost 5 bases and 14 bases, in that order; junction bases with no gene match: 6. The CDR3 coding sequence is TGTGCCAGCAGCCTAGGACAGGTAAAGTTCTTC. Its translation: CASSLGQVKFF.

The V and J genes are TRBV7-9 and TRBJ2-5; maybe TRBD1 (5 bases). This CDR3 region has 13 residues. The V end was cut by 5 bases, the J end by 4 bases, with 11 bases between. Germline V gene lookup returns CDR1 SEHNR and CDR2 FQNEAQ (reference sequence). CDR3 protein: CASSPPRGETQYF. The DNA for the CDR3 is TGTGCCAGCAGCCCACCTAGGGGAGAGACCCAGTACTTC.

The rearrangement uses TRBV5-1 and TRBJ2-1; 7 bases match TRBD2. J was trimmed by 6 bases and V by 4 bases; bases with no gene match: 7. This CDR3 contains 14 residues. The germline gives CDR1 SGHRS, CDR2 YFSETQ. The CDR3 loop is CASSRARTSNEQFF. The CDR3 DNA sequence: TGCGCCAGCAGCAGGGCAAGGACTAGCAATGAGCAGTTCTTC.

The chain couples TRBV4-3 to TRBJ1-4, with a possible D match to TRBD1 (6 bases). V lost 2 bases to trimming and J lost 4 bases, with 11 bases between them. This CDR3 region has 15 residues. CDR1 is LGHNA, CDR2 YSLEER, per germline. CDR3 DNA sequence: TGCGCCAGCAGCCAATCTATCAGGGGTAATGAAAAACTGTTTTTT. Amino acids: CASSQSIRGNEKLFF.

The J gene is TRBJ2-5, the V gene TRBV6-5; tentative D call: TRBD1 (6 bases). The DNA matches TRBJ2-7 better at its end, which makes the J call doubtful. Germline values: CDR1 MNHEY, CDR2 SVGAGI. This CDR3 comprises 16 residues. The DNA for the CDR3 is TGTGCCAGCAGTTACTCGTTTCTGGACAGTTCCTACGAGCAGTACTTC. Translation: CASSYSFLDSSYEQYF.

This clone has just a few counts. The chain combines TRBV6-5 with TRBJ1-4; D is unclear. The CDR3 has 13 amino acids. The germline V gene has CDR1 MNHEY and CDR2 SVGAGI. The V end was cut by 7 bases, the J end by 6 bases, with 12 bases between. CDR3 coding DNA: TGTGCCAGCATGGGAGACCTCGATGAAAAACTGTTTTTT. This codes for CASMGDLDEKLFF.

The V gene is TRBV19, the J gene TRBJ1-5, with 9 bases fitting TRBD1. V shed 3 bases, J shed 6 bases, and the junction held 6 bases outside the gene matches. The germline V gene has CDR1 LNHDA and CDR2 SQIVND (reference sequence). The CDR3 consists of 15 residues. CDR3 residues: CASSMGQGWGQPQHF. CDR3 nucleotides: TGTGCCAGTAGTATGGGACAGGGATGGGGTCAGCCCCAGCATTTT.

J is TRBJ2-7 and V is TRBV7-8, with D perhaps TRBD2 (6 bases). Trimming pared 3 bases from V and 1 base from J, leaving 13 bases between. The CDR3 totals 15 residues. Germline-derived CDR1 and CDR2 are SGHVS and FQNEAQ. The CDR3 nucleotides are TGTGCCAGCAGCTTGCGGGGCAGGGCATCCTACGAGCAGTACTTC. Translated: CASSLRGRASYEQYF.

The CDR3 bases are TGTGCCAGCAGCCAAGAAAGGGCTAACCGGGGACTAAGGGAGCAGTTCTTC. It is translated as CASSQERANRGLREQFF. The V gene is TRBV14, the J gene TRBJ2-1; 7 bases are a match to TRBD2. V shed 0 bases, J shed 10 bases, and the junction held 15 bases outside the gene matches. This CDR3 is built from 17 residues. CDR1 and CDR2 from the germline V gene are SGHDN and FVKESK.